The clone carrying this TCR beta chain was detected many times. Primers targeting TRAV and TRBV primed first-strand cDNA, covering alpha and beta chains. A constant-region primer paired with the V-primer adapter amplified TCRs over approximately 18 PCR cycles. The mRNA which had been isolated was amplified by in vitro transcription. TCRdb called the reads again in MiXCR, with one record for every CDR3 protein. This table has around 58,000 distinct CDR3 sequences, about a quarter appearing once. The time point was: after trial treatment. Treatment defined: LDRT plus nivolumab, ipilimumab, low-dose cyclophosphamide and aspirin (RACIN trial). This specimen belongs to a study of low-dose radiotherapy and immunotherapy resistance in tumors. The CDR3 consists of 15 residues. V dropped 1 base and J dropped 0 bases, with 10 bases sitting between them. Germline V CDR1 and CDR2: MNHNY, SVGAGI (reference sequence).

The sequencing here drew on PBMCs, taken after low-dose radiotherapy plus immunotherapy. This sequence originates from a male donor with prostate cancer. The V call is TRBV6-6, the J call TRBJ2-7; perhaps TRBD1 as D (6 bases). CDR3 sequence: CASSYFGQYSYEQYF. The CDR3 bases are TGTGCCAGCAGTTACTTCGGACAGTACTCCTACGAGCAGTACTTC.